The 14 T cell receptor beta chains listed next were all sequenced from one sample in a study of cytotoxic CD8 clonotypes in ibrutinib-treated CLL. TCRdb's table, derived via immunoSEQ multiplex PCR, lists solely in-frame clones and lacks some. Of just over 45,000 clones detected, around 68% appear once; the ten largest clones hold around 13%. Sequencing was performed on PBMCs, taken after 12 months of ibrutinib treatment. These receptors were taken from a human donor with chronic lymphocytic leukemia.

As DNA, the CDR3 is TGCGCCAGCAGCCTACAACCGGGACAGGGGGCAAACATTCAGTACTTC. As protein: CASSLQPGQGANIQYF. The chain uses TRBV5-1 and TRBJ2-4; TRBD1 matches 12 bases. J lost 6 bases, V lost 4 bases, and 8 bases had no gene match. The germline gives CDR1 SGHRS, CDR2 YFSETQ. CDR3 size: 16 residues.

The J gene is TRBJ2-3, the V gene TRBV7-2, with D tentatively TRBD2 (6 bases). The ends were cut back, 6 bases at V and 8 bases at J, with 21 bases in the middle. Per the germline V gene, CDR1 is SGHTA and CDR2 is FQGNSA. CDR3 length: 15 residues. CDR3 sequence: CASSFSGGPSGTQYF. The CDR3 nucleotides are TGTGCCAGCAGTTTCTCCGGGGGACCCTCGGGTACGCAGTATTTT. Filled out from reference TRBV7-2 and TRBJ2-3, the complete variable domain reads GAGVSQSPSNKVTEKGKDVELRCDPISGHTALYWYRQSLGQGLEFLIYFQGNSAPDKSGLPSDRFSAERTGGSVSTLTIQRTQQEDSAVYLCASSFSGGPSGTQYFGPGTRLTVL.

In its sample, this clone was seen a few times. The chain couples TRBV19 to TRBJ1-6, with TRBD1 identical over 9 bases. This CDR3 is built from 17 residues. Germline V gene sequence: CDR1 LNHDA, CDR2 SQIVND (reference sequence). V trimming: 5 bases; J trimming: 3 bases; junction bases outside the gene matches: 8. CDR3 region: CASSLAPTGGYNSPLHF. Here the CDR3 DNA reads TGTGCCAGTAGTCTAGCCCCGACAGGGGGCTATAATTCACCCCTCCACTTT.

A few counts support this clone. The chain has TRBV19 and TRBJ2-1, with 10 bases fitting TRBD1. The CDR3 totals 16 residues. With V trimmed by 2 bases and J by 1 base, 2 bases remained unmatched. Germline lookup yields CDR1 LNHDA and CDR2 SQIVND (reference sequence). The CDR3 DNA sequence: TGTGCCAGTAGTATACGGGACAGGGGATCCTACAATGAGCAGTTCTTC. Translated: CASSIRDRGSYNEQFF. Combining the CDR3 with reference TRBV19 and TRBJ2-1 gives the whole variable domain DGGITQSPKYLFRKEGQNVTLSCEQNLNHDAMYWYRQDPGQGLRLIYYSQIVNDFQKGDIAEGYSVSREKKESFPLTVTSAQKNPTAFYLCASSIRDRGSYNEQFFGPGTRLTVL.

This sequence joins TRBV5-4 and TRBJ1-1; 8 bases agree with TRBD1. V dropped 4 bases and J dropped 7; count of bases not matched to a gene: 3. In germline, CDR1 is SGHNT, CDR2 YYREEE (reference sequence). This CDR3 comprises 12 residues. CDR3 bases: TGTGCCAGCAGCCCAGGGGGCGTTGAAGCTTTCTTT. It codes for CASSPGGVEAFF.

The V gene is TRBV18, the J gene TRBJ2-4; D possibly corresponds to TRBD2 (6 bases). Germline-derived CDR1 and CDR2 are KGHSH and LQKENI. V dropped 2 bases and J dropped 3 bases, with 14 bases sitting between them. This CDR3 is built from 16 residues. The chain's CDR3 is CASSPMPGVNKNIQYF. DNA for the CDR3: TGTGCCAGCTCACCAATGCCGGGGGTTAACAAAAACATTCAGTACTTC. Combining the CDR3 with reference TRBV18 and TRBJ2-4 gives the whole variable domain NAGVMQNPRHLVRRRGQEARLRCSPMKGHSHVYWYRQLPEEGLKFMVYLQKENIIDESGMPKERFSAEFPKEGPSILRIQQVVRGDSAAYFCASSPMPGVNKNIQYFGAGTRLSVL.

A few counts support this clone. The V gene is TRBV28, the J gene TRBJ1-1, with TRBD1 matching 10 bases. The CDR3 is 20 residues long. The trim removed 7 bases at V and 0 bases at J, leaving 20 bases unmatched. Germline V gene sequence: CDR1 MDHEN, CDR2 SYDVKM. CDR3 sequence reads: CASKTPPGQGSLFLNTEAFF. The CDR3 nucleotides are TGTGCCAGCAAGACTCCCCCGGGACAGGGGTCCCTATTTCTGAACACTGAAGCTTTCTTT.

The chain uses TRBV6-5 and TRBJ2-5; 9 positions agree with TRBD2. The CDR3 spans 15 residues. The trim removed 0 bases at V and 5 bases at J, leaving 4 bases unmatched. Germline CDR1 MNHEY, CDR2 SVGAGI. The CDR3 nucleotides are TGTGCCAGCAGTTACTCGACTAGCGGACGGGAGACCCAGTACTTC. Amino acid sequence: CASSYSTSGRETQYF.

This chain connects TRBV5-1 to TRBJ2-3, with 9 bases that match TRBD2. CDR1 SGHRS and CDR2 YFSETQ come from the germline V gene. CDR3 length: 18 amino acids. The junction had 10 bases not matched to a gene; V was cut back by 0 bases and J by 2 bases. In nucleotides, the CDR3 is TGCGCCAGCAGCTTGGTGGGGACTAGCCCTATTCCCACAGATACGCAGTATTTT. It yields the protein CASSLVGTSPIPTDTQYF.

The J gene is TRBJ1-5, the V gene TRBV29-1; TRBD1 is a possible D gene (5 bases). Germline V gives CDR1 SQVTM, CDR2 ANQGSEA. The CDR3 contains 18 residues. Trimming pared 4 bases from V and 0 bases from J, leaving 22 bases between. CDR3 loop: CSVASDTARRYSNQPQHF. For the CDR3, the DNA is TGCAGCGTTGCCTCGGACACGGCTCGGAGATATAGCAATCAGCCCCAGCATTTT.

The gene calls are TRBV18 and TRBJ1-5; maybe TRBD1 (6 bases). The CDR3 extends over 17 amino acids. V lost 0 bases to trimming and J lost 6 bases, with 18 bases between them. Germline lookup yields CDR1 KGHSH and CDR2 LQKENI. The CDR3 here is CASSPPGPGLGGQPQHF. The CDR3 nucleotides are TGTGCCAGCTCACCACCGGGGCCGGGGTTAGGGGGTCAGCCCCAGCATTTT.

CDR3 sequence reads: CSVSPGGNTEAFF. CDR3 in DNA: TGCAGCGTTAGTCCCGGAGGGAACACTGAAGCTTTCTTT. The genes are TRBV29-1 and TRBJ1-1; no clear D. The CDR3 runs 13 residues. Germline V gene lookup returns CDR1 SQVTM and CDR2 ANQGSEA. V was cut by 5 bases and J by 1 base, with 11 bases left in between.

The genes are TRBV29-1 and TRBJ2-1; TRBD2 aligns across 14 bases. The germline CDR1 and CDR2 sequences are SQVTM and ANQGSEA. The CDR3 consists of 15 residues. After removal of 3 bases from V and 8 bases from J, the junction contained 6 bases not matched to a gene. The CDR3 coding sequence is TGCAGCGTTGAGAGGACTAGCGGGGGGCCCGATGAGCAGTTCTTC. It translates to CSVERTSGGPDEQFF.

The V and J genes are TRBV6-6 and TRBJ1-4, with unresolved D. V lost 8 bases to trimming and J lost 5 bases, with 12 bases between them. Germline V CDR1 and CDR2: MNHNY, SVGAGI (reference sequence). This CDR3 has 13 residues. The CDR3 nucleotides read TGTGCCAGCTGCGTTCAGGAGAATGAAAAACTGTTTTTT. It yields the protein CASCVQENEKLFF.